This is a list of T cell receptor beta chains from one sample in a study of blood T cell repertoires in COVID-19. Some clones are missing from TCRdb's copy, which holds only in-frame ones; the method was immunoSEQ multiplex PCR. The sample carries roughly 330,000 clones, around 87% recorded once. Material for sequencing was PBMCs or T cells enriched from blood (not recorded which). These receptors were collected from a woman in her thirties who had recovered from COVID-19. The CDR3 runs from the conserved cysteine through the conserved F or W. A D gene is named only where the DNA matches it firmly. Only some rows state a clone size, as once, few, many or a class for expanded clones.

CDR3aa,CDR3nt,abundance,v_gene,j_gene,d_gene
CASSERVSGTESPLHF,TGTGCCAGCAGTGAAAGGGTGTCGGGGACAGAGTCACCCCTCCACTTT,-,TRBV6-1,TRBJ1-6,TRBD1
CASSLQGEGEKLFF,TGCGCCAGCAGCTTACAGGGGGAGGGTGAAAAACTGTTTTTT,-,TRBV5-1,TRBJ1-4,TRBD1
CASSRDRLGSGNTIYF,TGTGCCAGCTCACGGGACAGGCTTGGGTCTGGAAACACCATATATTTT,-,TRBV18,TRBJ1-3,TRBD1
CASNLAGGDTQYF,TGTGCCAGCAATTTAGCGGGTGGGGATACGCAGTATTTT,once,TRBV2,TRBJ2-3,TRBD2
CACRPQGTEAFF,TGTGCCTGCAGACCCCAGGGCACTGAAGCTTTCTTT,few,TRBV30,TRBJ1-1,-
CASSPHGLAEETQYF,TGTGCCAGCAGCCCCCATGGACTAGCAGAAGAGACCCAGTACTTC,-,TRBV7-8,TRBJ2-5,TRBD2
CASSQQGALMEKLFF,TGTGCCAGCAGCCAACAGGGGGCCTTGATGGAAAAACTGTTTTTT,-,TRBV14,TRBJ1-4,TRBD1
CATIANEQYF,TGTGCCACTATAGCCAACGAGCAGTACTTC,once,TRBV2,TRBJ2-7,-
CASSLDSLSYNSPLHF,TGCGCCAGCAGCTTGGATTCCCTCTCCTATAATTCACCCCTCCACTTT,-,TRBV5-1,TRBJ1-6,-
CASRGTGLHNTF,TGTGCCAGCAGGGGAACAGGGTTGCATAACACCTTC,few,TRBV2,TRBJ1-2,-
CASSQGGVYEQYF,TGTGCCAGCAGCCAAGGGGGGGTCTACGAGCAGTACTTC,once,TRBV3-1/TRBV3-2,TRBJ2-7,-
CASSLETRAPLHF,TGTGCCAGCAGCCTAGAGACACGTGCGCCCCTCCACTTT,-,TRBV11-3,TRBJ1-6,-
CSVGPAGTDSNQPQHF,TGCAGCGTGGGGCCGGCTGGGACAGATAGCAATCAGCCCCAGCATTTT,-,TRBV29-1,TRBJ1-5,TRBD1
CASSLGQGLDIQYF,TGTGCCAGCAGCCTGGGACAGGGGCTAGACATTCAGTACTTC,-,TRBV7-8,TRBJ2-4,TRBD1
CASSVAPNTGELFF,TGTGCCAGCAGCGTAGCCCCTAACACCGGGGAGCTGTTTTTT,-,TRBV9,TRBJ2-2,-
CASSFGTRRYGELFF,TGTGCCAGCAGTTTTGGGACTAGACGGTACGGGGAGCTGTTTTTT,-,TRBV27,TRBJ2-2,TRBD2
CASSEWRGRGNTIYF,TGTGCCAGCAGTGAATGGAGGGGTCGCGGAAACACCATATATTTT,-,TRBV2,TRBJ1-3,-
CASSSTRADNTEAFF,TGTGCCAGCAGCTCTACTAGGGCAGATAACACTGAAGCTTTCTTT,-,TRBV11-2,TRBJ1-1,-
CASSQGSSYEQYF,TGTGCCAGCAGCCAAGGCAGCTCCTACGAGCAGTACTTC,-,TRBV3-1/TRBV3-2,TRBJ2-7,-
CASRAGQGRNSPLHF,TGTGCCAGCAGGGCCGGACAGGGTCGTAATTCACCCCTCCACTTT,-,TRBV7-9,TRBJ1-6,TRBD1
CASSMDRAVFF,TGTGCCAGTAGTATGGACAGAGCCGTTTTCTTC,-,TRBV19,TRBJ2-1,-
CASSLGVSGGTAQYF,TGTGCCAGCAGCTTAGGGGTTAGCGGGGGAACTGCGCAGTATTTT,-,TRBV7-9,TRBJ2-3,TRBD2
CASRKLSSYNEQFF,TGTGCCAGCAGAAAACTGAGCTCCTACAATGAGCAGTTCTTC,-,TRBV9,TRBJ2-1,-
CASSGTGGYEQYF,TGTGCCAGCAGTGGGACAGGGGGCTACGAGCAGTACTTC,once,TRBV2,TRBJ2-7,TRBD1
CASSQAQGPLQNTIYF,TGTGCCAGCAGCCAGGCCCAGGGGCCCCTTCAAAACACCATATATTTT,-,TRBV14,TRBJ1-3,-
CASSLLGGRVGETQYF,TGTGCCAGCAGCCTCCTGGGGGGGCGGGTCGGAGAGACCCAGTACTTC,-,TRBV9,TRBJ2-5,-
CASSYYAIPDTQYF,TGTGCCAGCAGTTACTATGCTATCCCAGATACGCAGTATTTT,-,TRBV6-5,TRBJ2-3,-
CASSATTLGGEQYF,TGTGCCAGCAGCGCCACGACGTTGGGGGGCGAGCAGTACTTC,-,TRBV5-4,TRBJ2-7,-
CSVAPRSGNTIYF,TGCAGCGTAGCACCCCGCTCTGGAAACACCATATATTTT,-,TRBV29-1,TRBJ1-3,-